Following are 20 T cell receptor beta chains from one sample sequenced in a study of T cell changes during pregnancy in multiple sclerosis. Repertoires were generated with immunoSEQ multiplex PCR, while TCRdb's copy carries only in-frame clones and drops some. The sample lists some 57,000 clones, about 87% seen once, with around 0.85% in the top ten. The sample here was peripheral blood, taken in the first trimester of pregnancy. The receptor set was obtained from a female donor in good health, enrolled as a control in a pregnancy study.

This rearrangement joins TRBV7-3 to TRBJ1-6, with TRBD1 identical over 7 bases. In germline, CDR1 is SGHTA, CDR2 FQGTGA. This CDR3 region has 14 residues. V lost 5 bases and J lost 7; bases outside the gene matches: 5. The CDR3 region has the DNA TGTGCCAGCAGCCCCCGGGACAGAAATTCACCCCTCCACTTT. Encoded protein: CASSPRDRNSPLHF.

This clone was seen only a few times. The V call is TRBV20-1, the J call TRBJ1-1; maybe TRBD1 (6 bases). The CDR3 consists of 11 residues. Germline loops: CDR1 DFQATT, CDR2 SNEGSKA (reference sequence). CDR3 nucleotides: TGCCAACAAGGGGGGAACACTGAAGCTTTCTTT. This encodes CQQGGNTEAFF.

A few counts support this clone. V is TRBV7-2 and J is TRBJ1-4; 8 nucleotides agree with TRBD1. J was trimmed by 7 bases and V by 1 base; bases with no gene match: 5. The CDR3 totals 15 residues. In germline, CDR1 is SGHTA, CDR2 FQGNSA. The CDR3 coding sequence is TGTGCCAGCAGCTTAGACAGGGGGTTTACTGAAAAACTGTTTTTT. This translates into CASSLDRGFTEKLFF.

This clone was observed a single time. J is TRBJ2-1 and V is TRBV5-1, with 11 positions matching TRBD1. This CDR3 has 15 residues. J was trimmed by 1 base and V by 4 bases; bases with no gene match: 1. Germline CDR1 is SGHRS and CDR2 is YFSETQ. CDR3 residues: CASSGTGGSYNEQFF. The CDR3 DNA is TGCGCCAGCAGCGGGACAGGGGGATCCTACAATGAGCAGTTCTTC.

Worth noting for this clone: A junction boundary mismatches the germline segment, possibly from a read error. The DNA for the CDR3 is TGTGCCATCCTGGACAGGGCAGACTTC. It yields the protein CAILDRADF. This chain uses TRBV6-5 with TRBJ2-7; the match to TRBD1 covers 8 bases. Germline CDR1 MNHEY, CDR2 SVGAGI. The CDR3 has 9 amino acids.

This clone has a single count. J is TRBJ1-1 and V is TRBV9; no definite D call. The CDR3 length is 13 residues. Germline V gene lookup returns CDR1 SGDLS and CDR2 YYNGEE. V was shortened by 0 bases and J by 2 bases, with 5 bases between the two germline ends. The CDR3 DNA reads as TGTGCCAGCAGCGTAGCGGTAAACACTGAAGCTTTCTTT. Translated: CASSVAVNTEAFF.

The chain links TRBV6-5 to TRBJ2-7; no clear D gene. The CDR3 covers 13 residues. Per the germline V gene, CDR1 is MNHEY and CDR2 is SVGAGI. V shed 6 bases and J shed 5 bases, with 14 bases lying between them. CDR3 DNA: TGTGCCAGCAGCTACACCAGGCAAAACGAGCAGTACTTC. This encodes CASSYTRQNEQYF.

The rearrangement joins TRBV18 to TRBJ2-5; 10 nucleotides line up with TRBD2. Germline trimming cut 1 base from V and 5 bases from J; bases unmatched to any gene: 7. Germline loops: CDR1 KGHSH, CDR2 LQKENI. The CDR3 length is 16 residues. CDR3 loop: CASSPRAGGRVETQYF. The DNA of the CDR3 is TGTGCCAGCTCACCACGAGCGGGGGGGCGAGTCGAGACCCAGTACTTC.

The rearrangement joins TRBV4-2 to TRBJ1-2, with D possibly TRBD1 on 5 matching bases. Germline CDR1 LGHNA, CDR2 YNFKEQ. The CDR3 has 15 amino acids. With 4 bases removed from V and 2 bases from J, the gap between germline ends came to 14 bases. As DNA, the CDR3 is TGTGCCAGCAGCCCCTCAGGGTGGGGAAACTATGGCTACACCTTC. Translated, it gives CASSPSGWGNYGYTF.

The chain has TRBV5-1 and TRBJ2-1; 7 bases are shared with TRBD2. The CDR3 length is 14 residues. V was pared by 2 bases and J by 5 bases, with 4 bases of the junction left unmatched. In germline, CDR1 is SGHRS, CDR2 YFSETQ. CDR3 amino acids: CASSFAAGDNEQFF. The DNA of the CDR3 is TGCGCCAGCAGCTTTGCGGCGGGGGACAATGAGCAGTTCTTC.

The rearrangement uses TRBV29-1 and TRBJ2-7, with TRBD1 matching over 7 bases. V lost 3 bases to trimming and J lost 3 bases; unmatched junction nucleotides: 2. This CDR3 is 12 amino acids long. Germline V gene data show CDR1 as SQVTM and CDR2 as ANQGSEA. This CDR3 reads CSVEGQSYEQYF. CDR3 nucleotides: TGCAGCGTTGAGGGACAGAGCTACGAGCAGTACTTC.

The chain links TRBV4-1 to TRBJ2-2; a weak D match, TRBD1 (6 bases). Germline CDR1 is MGHRA and CDR2 is YSYEKL. With 0 bases removed from V and 0 bases from J, the gap between germline ends came to 20 bases. The CDR3 runs 20 residues. The CDR3 sequence is CASSQDLPVGQRTNTGELFF. CDR3 sequence (DNA): TGCGCCAGCAGCCAAGACTTACCGGTCGGACAGCGGACGAACACCGGGGAGCTGTTTTTT.

The chain has TRBV4-2 and TRBJ2-6, with D perhaps matching TRBD1 (6 bases). V was cut by 4 bases and J by 1 base, with 11 bases left in between. The CDR3 is made up of 16 amino acids. The germline V gene has CDR1 LGHNA and CDR2 YNFKEQ. DNA for the CDR3: TGTGCCAGCAGCCCTCGGGGACAATCTGGGGCCAACGTCCTGACTTTC. Residues: CASSPRGQSGANVLTF.

The chain employs TRBV9 and TRBJ1-1; maybe TRBD1 (6 bases). The CDR3 extends over 16 amino acids. Between the trimmed V and J ends, which lost 3 bases and 0 bases, there was a span of 15 bases. Looked up from germline, CDR1 is SGDLS and CDR2 is YYNGEE. The CDR3 coding sequence is TGTGCCAGCAGCGCCCCTGCCCGGACAGTGAACACTGAAGCTTTCTTT. Encoded protein: CASSAPARTVNTEAFF.

The gene calls are TRBV14 and TRBJ2-7; 7 bases map to TRBD1. Germline trimming cut 6 bases from V and 1 base from J; bases unmatched to any gene: 6. The germline gives CDR1 SGHDN, CDR2 FVKESK. This CDR3 spans 14 amino acids. CDR3 sequence: CASRPRQGSYEQYF. The CDR3 DNA sequence: TGTGCCAGCAGGCCGCGACAGGGTTCCTACGAGCAGTACTTC.

V and J are TRBV6-1 and TRBJ1-5; D not certain. V was clipped by 6 bases and J by 0 bases, with 12 bases between them. Germline V gene lookup returns CDR1 MNHNS and CDR2 SASEGT. The CDR3 has 15 residues. The CDR3 region has the DNA TGTGCCAGCAGCCAAACAGAAGATAGCAATCAGCCCCAGCATTTT. As protein: CASSQTEDSNQPQHF.

The CDR3 DNA follows: TGTGCCAGCAGCCCTACCAGGGATGAGAATGAGCAGTTCTTC. Translation gives CASSPTRDENEQFF. The chain uses TRBV7-2 and TRBJ2-1, with D possibly being TRBD1 (5 bases). V lost 5 bases, J lost 7 bases, and 15 bases lay in between. The CDR3 is made up of 14 amino acids. The germline CDR1 and CDR2 sequences are SGHTA and FQGNSA.

The V call is TRBV18, the J call TRBJ1-5; D may be TRBD1 (5 bases). Germline CDR1 reads KGHSH; CDR2 reads LQKENI. Trimming removed 2 bases at V and 2 bases at J, with 7 bases between. The length of the CDR3 is 14 residues. Here the CDR3 DNA reads TGTGCCAGCTCACCAGGGACTCGCAATCAGCCCCAGCATTTT. Amino acids: CASSPGTRNQPQHF.

The chain employs TRBV12-2 and TRBJ1-2; TRBD1, as called in the table, went unchecked against the DNA. TRBV12-2 is annotated as a pseudogene. This CDR3 region has 15 residues. CDR3 sequence: CASRPRETGVYGYTF. The CDR3 region has the DNA TGTGCAAGTCGCCCACGAGAAACAGGGGTCTATGGCTACACCTTC.

This chain connects TRBV9 to TRBJ1-1; D might be TRBD1 (6 bases). Germline V CDR1 and CDR2: SGDLS, YYNGEE. Between the trimmed V and J ends, which lost 0 bases and 1 base, there was a span of 10 bases. The CDR3 extends over 15 amino acids. The CDR3 region is CASSVAGQRNTEAFF. The CDR3 DNA reads as TGTGCCAGCAGCGTAGCTGGACAGCGGAACACTGAAGCTTTCTTT.